This section outlines one T cell receptor beta chain sequence together with its context. This entry belongs to a study of blood T cell repertoires in COVID-19. About the study: The United States, Italy and Spain supplied acute and convalescent COVID-19 samples. Nucleic acid was either cDNA or gDNA, and it came from T cells, B-cell-depleted T cells, or PBMCs.

Per germline, CDR1 MDHEN and CDR2 SYDVKM. V gave up 5 bases and J gave up 1 base, with 14 bases separating them. The CDR3 extends over 15 amino acids. Authors' data handling: Using reference gene primer amplification, nucleated cell counts were estimated. Generated by immunoSEQ multiplex PCR, the TCRdb table keeps only in-frame clones and is missing some. That table furnishes V, J and clone size, whereas the DNA furnished D and trimming. The sample holds roughly 200,000 clones, 86% seen once. The sequenced material came from peripheral blood. The TCR comes from a woman aged 25-40 years with active or convalescent COVID-19. The V gene is TRBV28, the J gene TRBJ1-1, with D possibly being TRBD1 (6 bases). The CDR3 nucleotides are TGTGCCAGCAGTGAACAGGGTCAGGGGAACACTGAAGCTTTCTTT. Translation: CASSEQGQGNTEAFF.